Below are 13 T cell receptor beta chains sequenced from a single sample in a study of cytomegalovirus exposure and HLA in healthy donors. The PCR made use of 60 Vbeta and 13 Jbeta primers. Assay: immunoSEQ multiplex PCR; the TCRdb copy retains only in-frame clones and omits some. The top ten hold around 3.9% of the sample, which has 110,000 or so clones, roughly 72% seen once. The sample comprised PBMCs. The receptor set was obtained from a woman aged 40 to 50 in good health and CMV-seropositive.

The chain couples TRBV27 to TRBJ1-1, with a weak D call TRBD1 (5 bases). CDR1 is MNHEY, CDR2 SMNVEV, per germline (reference sequence). V was cut by 7 bases and J by 8 bases, with 14 bases left in between. The length of the CDR3 is 12 residues. The CDR3 sequence is CASKRGGDEAFF. The CDR3 nucleotides read TGTGCCAGCAAGCGGGGGGGGGACGAAGCTTTCTTT.

V and J are TRBV9 and TRBJ2-7; weak D call: TRBD1 (6 bases). The length of the CDR3 is 16 residues. V was cut by 2 bases and J by 3 bases, with 18 bases left in between. Germline CDR1 SGDLS, CDR2 YYNGEE. The chain's CDR3 is CASSVTGGQGIYEQYF. CDR3 nucleotide sequence: TGTGCCAGCAGCGTCACCGGTGGGCAGGGGATCTACGAGCAGTACTTC.

This clone has just one count. This chain links TRBV5-4 with TRBJ2-6, with 9 bases lining up with TRBD1. The ends lost 5 bases at V and 3 bases at J; junction bases unmatched: 6. The CDR3 is 16 residues long. CDR1 and CDR2 (germline): SGHNT, YYREEE (reference sequence). The CDR3 sequence: CASRPQGARGANVLTF. The CDR3 bases are TGTGCCAGCAGACCACAGGGGGCGCGTGGGGCCAACGTCCTGACTTTC.

V usage is TRBV30 and J usage is TRBJ1-1, with a weak D call TRBD1 (5 bases). Per germline, CDR1 GTSNPN and CDR2 SVGIG (reference sequence). The CDR3 has 13 amino acids. V lost 4 bases and J 0 bases, leaving 9 bases between the germline ends. CDR3 amino acids: CAWIPTVNTEAFF. CDR3 nucleotides: TGTGCCTGGATTCCGACAGTGAACACTGAAGCTTTCTTT.

The genes are TRBV28 and TRBJ1-2; the D gene is possibly TRBD1 (6 bases). Looked up from germline, CDR1 is MDHEN and CDR2 is SYDVKM. CDR3 length: 15 residues. Trimming pared 2 bases from V and 7 bases from J, leaving 17 bases between. The CDR3 sequence is CASSLSTGGAGGYTF. In DNA form, the CDR3 reads TGTGCCAGCAGTTTAAGCACGGGGGGGGCTGGTGGCTACACCTTC.

The chain has TRBV6-6 and TRBJ2-7; 12 bases agree with TRBD2. The CDR3 extends over 16 amino acids. Germline V gene data show CDR1 as MNHNY and CDR2 as SVGAGI (reference sequence). With 6 bases clipped from V and 5 bases from J, the junction kept 11 bases outside the gene matches. The CDR3 DNA follows: TGTGCCAGCAGCCGACCTAGCGGGAGGGGATCCAACGAGCAGTACTTC. Translated: CASSRPSGRGSNEQYF.

This clone has only a few counts. The chain couples TRBV19 to TRBJ2-1, with a tentative D call TRBD2 (6 bases). In germline, CDR1 is LNHDA, CDR2 SQIVND (reference sequence). There are 14 residues in the CDR3. V lost 1 base and J lost 4, with 8 bases in between. In nucleotides, the CDR3 is TGTGCCAGTAGTATAGCGGGAGTTTACAATGAGCAGTTCTTC. Encoded protein: CASSIAGVYNEQFF.

This CDR3 reads CASSLDVRGANYGYTF. The CDR3 nucleotides are TGTGCCAGCAGCTTGGATGTTCGGGGGGCAAACTATGGCTACACCTTC. V and J are TRBV5-4 and TRBJ1-2; the D gene is possibly TRBD1 (6 bases). This CDR3 is built from 16 residues. The ends were cut back, 0 bases at V and 2 bases at J, with 14 bases in the middle. The germline CDR1 and CDR2 sequences are SGHNT and YYREEE (reference sequence). The complete variable domain, with remaining parts taken from reference TRBV5-4 and TRBJ1-2, reads ETGVTQSPTHLIKTRGQQVTLRCSSQSGHNTVSWYQQALGQGPQFIFQYYREEENGRGNFPPRFSGLQFPNYSSELNVNALELDDSALYLCASSLDVRGANYGYTFGSGTRLTVV.

The gene calls are TRBV7-9 and TRBJ2-3; TRBD2 aligns across 7 bases. The germline V gene has CDR1 SEHNR and CDR2 FQNEAQ (reference sequence). V was pared by 3 bases and J by 2 bases, with 14 bases of the junction left unmatched. The CDR3 consists of 18 residues. CDR3 nucleotide sequence: TGTGCCAGCAGCTTCCTTACCGGGACTACCCACGACACAGATACGCAGTATTTT. Its translation is CASSFLTGTTHDTDTQYF.

The V gene is TRBV7-9, the J gene TRBJ2-7, with 7 nucleotides matching TRBD2. Losses at the gene ends were 4 bases for V and 4 bases for J; bases not matched to a gene: 4. Germline CDR1 SEHNR, CDR2 FQNEAQ (reference sequence). The CDR3 extends over 13 amino acids. The CDR3 nucleotides read TGTGCCAGCAGCTCGGGACTAAAATACGAGCAGTACTTC. Its translation is CASSSGLKYEQYF.

The chain links TRBV5-1 to TRBJ1-2, with 10 positions matching TRBD1. The CDR3 length is 14 residues. V was clipped by 3 bases and J by 7 bases; unmatched bases: 6. CDR1 SGHRS and CDR2 YFSETQ come from the germline V gene. CDR3 nucleotides: TGCGCCAGCAGCTGGGGGACAGGGGCAGGTGGCTACACCTTC. It codes for CASSWGTGAGGYTF.

The rearrangement uses TRBV18 and TRBJ2-1; 7 bases align to TRBD2. The V segment lost 6 bases and the J segment 0 bases; nucleotides outside the gene matches: 5. Germline V lookup: CDR1 KGHSH, CDR2 LQKENI. This CDR3 comprises 15 residues. DNA of the CDR3: TGTGCCAGCTCGCCCGGGACTATCTCCTACAATGAGCAGTTCTTC. Its translation: CASSPGTISYNEQFF.

This clone was counted only a few times. CDR3 amino acids: CASSIGAGRNQPQHF. CDR3 coding DNA: TGTGCCAGTAGTATAGGGGCAGGAAGGAATCAGCCCCAGCATTTT. The rearrangement links TRBV19 to TRBJ1-5; D gene unclear. The CDR3 is 15 residues long. V was trimmed by 1 base and J by 4 bases, leaving 11 bases between them. From germline, CDR1 is LNHDA and CDR2 SQIVND (reference sequence).